The clone carrying this T cell receptor (beta chain) is a singleton in its sample. This sample is part of a study of T cell responses to AZD1222 COVID-19 vaccine. Germline CDR1 KGHSY, CDR2 FQNENV. Trimming took 4 bases from V and 3 from J, leaving 4 bases between them. This CDR3 comprises 12 residues. Timing groups of about 4 and about 12 weeks for second doses were pooled. The table came from immunoSEQ multiplex PCR; TCRdb's copy has only in-frame clones and leaves some out. The table lists about 160,000 clones, 88% of them singletons. This receptor was obtained from an adult who received the AZD1222 COVID-19 vaccine. The material sequenced was peripheral blood, taken 28 days after the second AZD1222 dose. The chain combines TRBV16 with TRBJ1-3, with D unresolved. As DNA, the CDR3 is TGTGCCAGCAGCCCCAATGGAAACACCATATATTTT. Encoded protein: CASSPNGNTIYF.